This T cell receptor (beta chain) derives from a study of identical twins. Notes on the study in general: Alpha sequences that were out-of-frame and twin-shared showed an excess of low generation probability. With monozygotic twins, out-of-frame TCR alpha sharing exceeded what models estimated.

Only healthy Caucasians were enrolled as donors. cDNA carried unique molecular identifiers, and a universal primer site was added by template switching. Each CDR3 protein gets one entry after TCRdb re-called the 5' RACE reads with MiXCR. The profile shows a few hundred thousand distinct CDR3 sequences, about 8% of them singletons. This clonotype was recorded many times. Its antigen is not known. These data were likewise used in another study, on yellow fever vaccine responses in identical twins.

The sample comprised CD8+ T cells sorted from blood. The clonotype originates from a woman between 18 and 29 years old in good health.

Written as DNA, the CDR3 is TGCGCCAGCAGCCAAGACCAGGAAACCTATGGCTACACCTTC. Translating gives CASSQDQETYGYTF. This chain links TRBV4-1 with TRBJ1-2; no clear D. Germline-derived CDR1 and CDR2 are MGHRA and YSYEKL. The V end was cut by 0 bases, the J end by 4 bases, with 9 bases between. The CDR3 totals 14 residues.